The present TCR beta chain was sequenced within a study of radiotherapy plus CTLA-4 blockade in lung cancer. Whole-study results and caveats: Early blood T cell clone changes and increased post-radiation serum interferon-beta were reportedly the strongest response predictors.

Lung cancer patients with chemo-refractory metastatic non-small-cell disease were given focal radiation plus CTLA-4 blockade with ipilimumab. Germline CDR1 MDHEN, CDR2 SYDVKM. Trimming removed 6 bases from V and 7 bases from J; junction bases left unmatched: 15. This CDR3 has 16 residues. To note about this clone: Its antigen is undetermined.

Using immunoSEQ multiplex PCR, the repertoire was profiled, and TCRdb retains in-frame clones only, with some absent. The data hold tens of thousands of clones, with approximately 84% observed a single time. The starting material was peripheral blood, obtained from a patient treated with radiotherapy plus ipilimumab. The TCR was taken from a human donor with non-small cell lung cancer whose response to radiotherapy plus ipilimumab could not be evaluated. This chain links TRBV28 with TRBJ1-5, with 7 bases identical to TRBD1. CDR3 sequence: CASSTVTQGVWQPQHF. The CDR3, as DNA: TGTGCCAGCAGCACCGTCACCCAGGGGGTTTGGCAGCCCCAGCATTTT.